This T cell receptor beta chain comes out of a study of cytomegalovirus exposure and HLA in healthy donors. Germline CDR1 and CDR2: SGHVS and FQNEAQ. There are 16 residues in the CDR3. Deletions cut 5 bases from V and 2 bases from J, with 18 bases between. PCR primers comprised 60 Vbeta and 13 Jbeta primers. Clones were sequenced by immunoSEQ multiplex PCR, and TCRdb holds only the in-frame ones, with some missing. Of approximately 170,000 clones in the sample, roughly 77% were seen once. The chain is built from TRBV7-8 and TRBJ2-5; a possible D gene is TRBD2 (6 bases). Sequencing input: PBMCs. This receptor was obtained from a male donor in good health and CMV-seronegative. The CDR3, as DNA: TGTGCCAGCAGCCGACTCCCCGGGGGACTTCAAGAGACCCAGTACTTC. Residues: CASSRLPGGLQETQYF.